The 19 T cell receptor beta chains given below trace back to one sample, sequenced in a study of Graves' ophthalmopathy and Graves' hyperthyroidism. Scientists amplified the TCR beta CDR3 regions from RNA transcripts. RT-PCR was first run with HTBI primers, then multiplex PCR in a second round. TCRdb reprocessed the multiplex PCR reads with MiXCR, giving one entry per CDR3 protein. Of about 400,000 distinct CDR3 sequences listed, just over 15% were seen once; the top ten hold around 7%. Sequenced input: peripheral blood. The receptors derive from a woman between 18 and 30 years old with stable Graves' hyperthyroidism.

Ten or more counts support this clonotype. The chain combines TRBV11-2 with TRBJ1-2, with D maybe TRBD1 (5 bases). Germline values: CDR1 SGHAT, CDR2 FQNNGV. The germline V and J ends were trimmed by 0 bases and 4 bases, with 24 bases remaining between them. The CDR3 extends over 19 amino acids. In nucleotides, the CDR3 is TGTGCCAGCAGCTTAGAGGGTCCAGGGACCCCTTCCTCCGTCTATGGCTACACCTTC. Its translation: CASSLEGPGTPSSVYGYTF.

This clonotype came up many times. A junction boundary mismatches the germline segment, possibly from a read error. This sequence joins TRBV6-1 and TRBJ1-1; the match to TRBD1 covers 7 bases. CDR1 and CDR2 (germline): MNHNS, SASEGT. CDR3 length: 16 residues. CDR3 amino acids: CASLPLLDRVNAEAFF. CDR3 coding DNA: TGTGCCAGCTTACCCCTTCTCGACAGGGTGAACGCTGAAGCTTTCTTT.

This clonotype showed up many times. V gene TRBV2 combines with J gene TRBJ1-1, with D possibly being TRBD1 (6 bases). Germline CDR1 reads SNHLY; CDR2 reads FYNNEI. Between the trimmed V and J ends, which lost 6 bases and 5 bases, there was a span of 10 bases. CDR3 size: 12 residues. Here the CDR3 DNA reads TGTGCCAGCAGAGGGGGAAAAACTGAAGCTTTCTTT. Its translation is CASRGGKTEAFF.

In its sample, this clonotype was seen many times. This chain joins TRBV6-2 or TRBV6-3 and TRBJ1-1; D gene uncertain. Per the germline V gene, CDR1 is MNHEY and CDR2 is SVGEGT. Trimming removed 7 bases from V and 1 base from J, with 16 bases in between. The CDR3 is 15 amino acids. The CDR3 bases are TGTGCCAGCATCGCTATAGACTGGGAGAACACTGAAGCTTTCTTT. Protein: CASIAIDWENTEAFF.

At least ten counts were recorded for this clonotype. This chain connects TRBV20-1 to TRBJ2-4, with a possible D match to TRBD1 (6 bases). V was trimmed by 6 bases and J by 1 base, leaving 16 bases between them. The CDR3 extends over 15 amino acids. The germline V gene encodes CDR1 DFQATT and CDR2 SNEGSKA (reference sequence). Here the CDR3 DNA reads TGCAGTGCGCACCGGACAGTGGATGCCAAAAACATTCAGTACTTC. Translated, it gives CSAHRTVDAKNIQYF.

This clonotype was detected many times. CDR3 sequence (DNA): TGTGCCACCAGCAGATCGGGGAGCGTCGGCTACACCTTC. Its translation is CATSRSGSVGYTF. The chain joins TRBV15 to TRBJ1-2; D remains ambiguous. The length of the CDR3 is 13 residues. Trimming shortened V by 2 bases and J by 8 bases, and 12 bases separated the two germline ends. Germline values: CDR1 LNHNV, CDR2 YYDKDF (reference sequence).

This clonotype was picked up many times. The genes are TRBV6-2 or TRBV6-3 and TRBJ2-2; a weak D match, TRBD2 (6 bases). The CDR3 is 13 amino acids. Germline V CDR1 and CDR2: MNHEY, SVGEGT. V lost 4 bases, J lost 5 bases, and 8 bases lay in between. The CDR3 protein is CASSWAGTGELFF. The CDR3 DNA reads TGTGCCAGCAGTTGGGCGGGAACCGGGGAGCTGTTTTTT.

In the case of this clonotype: A much larger clone differs by one base, so this may be a read error. The chain uses TRBV27 and TRBJ1-6; perhaps TRBD1 as D (5 bases). Germline CDR1 and CDR2: MNHEY and SMNVEV (reference sequence). The CDR3 loop spans 16 amino acids. CDR3 in DNA: TGTGCCAGCAGTTTATTGACACGGGACTATATTTCACCCCTCCACTTT. This translates into CASSLLTRDYISPLHF.

The chain couples TRBV29-1 to TRBJ2-5, with 7 nucleotides matching TRBD1. V lost 6 bases to trimming and J lost 2 bases; unmatched junction nucleotides: 21. The CDR3 has 18 residues. Looked up from germline, CDR1 is SQVTM and CDR2 is ANQGSEA. For the CDR3, the DNA is TGCAGCGTAATGCCCGGGACAGATGATATCTGGATACAAGAGACCCAGTACTTC. It yields the protein CSVMPGTDDIWIQETQYF.

This clonotype has ten or more counts. This chain joins TRBV6-2 or TRBV6-3 and TRBJ2-7, with D hard to call. CDR3 length equals 14 residues. The V gene lost 1 base and the J gene lost 2 bases, with 9 bases spanning the gap. CDR1 and CDR2 from the germline V gene are MNHEY and SVGEGT. The CDR3 loop is CASSYYDGTYEQYF. The CDR3, as DNA: TGTGCCAGCAGTTACTACGACGGAACCTACGAGCAGTACTTC.

The chain has TRBV11-2 and TRBJ2-7; tentatively, D is TRBD2 (5 bases). Germline V gene data show CDR1 as SGHAT and CDR2 as FQNNGV. V was pared by 3 bases and J by 7 bases, with 16 bases between. This CDR3 has 14 amino acids. The CDR3 DNA sequence: TGTGCCAGCAGCTTCGACACTAGGGTCTATGAGCAGTACTTC. It translates to CASSFDTRVYEQYF.

This clonotype was counted many times. The chain uses TRBV24-1 and TRBJ2-7; TRBD1 aligns across 7 bases. V was pared by 1 base and J by 6 bases, with 5 bases of the junction left unmatched. This CDR3 is built from 14 residues. Germline V gene data show CDR1 as KGHDR and CDR2 as SFDVKD. The chain's CDR3 is CATSDFRQGGEQYF. For the CDR3, the DNA is TGTGCCACCAGTGATTTTAGACAGGGTGGCGAGCAGTACTTC.

This clonotype was counted ten times or more. The V and J genes are TRBV25-1 and TRBJ2-2, with 8 nucleotides matching TRBD1. J was trimmed by 7 bases and V by 2 bases; bases with no gene match: 6. Germline CDR1 MGHDK, CDR2 SYGVNS. The CDR3 spans 15 residues. Here the CDR3 DNA reads TGTGCCAGCAGTGAACAGGGGGCGCGAGTCGGGGAGCTGTTTTTT. It translates to CASSEQGARVGELFF.

This clonotype was seen repeatedly, ten times or more. The rearrangement joins TRBV2 to TRBJ2-4; the D is unclear. Germline CDR1 is SNHLY and CDR2 is FYNNEI. CDR3 length: 17 amino acids. V was clipped by 6 bases and J by 0 bases, with 18 bases between them. The CDR3 nucleotides read TGTGCCAGCAGGCGTGTCTGGAAGTATTTAGCCAAAAACATTCAGTACTTC. Amino acid sequence: CASRRVWKYLAKNIQYF.

This clonotype was seen more than once but under ten times. The chain joins TRBV18 to TRBJ1-6; 11 bases are shared with TRBD1. Germline V lookup: CDR1 KGHSH, CDR2 LQKENI. The CDR3 consists of 18 residues. Trimming took 6 bases from V and 5 from J; bases not matched to a gene: 12. The CDR3: CASSPTRTGGAHNSPLHF. The CDR3 DNA follows: TGTGCCAGCTCCCCGACCCGGACAGGGGGCGCCCATAATTCACCCCTCCACTTT. The complete variable domain, with remaining parts taken from reference TRBV18 and TRBJ1-6, reads NAGVMQNPRHLVRRRGQEARLRCSPMKGHSHVYWYRQLPEEGLKFMVYLQKENIIDESGMPKERFSAEFPKEGPSILRIQQVVRGDSAAYFCASSPTRTGGAHNSPLHFGNGTRLTVT.

This clonotype was recorded many times. The V call is TRBV15, the J call TRBJ2-7; 11 positions agree with TRBD1. V shed 1 base, J shed 0 bases, and the junction held 5 bases outside the gene matches. The CDR3 extends over 17 amino acids. Germline CDR1 is LNHNV and CDR2 is YYDKDF (reference sequence). The chain's CDR3 is CATSRGRTGGSSYEQYF. The CDR3 nucleotides read TGTGCCACCAGCAGAGGCCGGACAGGGGGCTCCTCCTACGAGCAGTACTTC.

This clonotype was counted ten times or more. The V gene is TRBV27, the J gene TRBJ2-2; D is unclear. Germline V gene sequence: CDR1 MNHEY, CDR2 SMNVEV (reference sequence). This CDR3 has 13 amino acids. Trimming stripped 0 bases from V and 7 bases from J, with 6 bases between. CDR3 in amino acids: CASSLSTGGELFF. For the CDR3, the DNA is TGTGCCAGCAGTTTATCTACTGGCGGGGAGCTGTTTTTT.

This clonotype was found many times. The V gene is TRBV20-1, the J gene TRBJ2-5; TRBD2 agrees at 7 bases. Unmatched junction bases numbered 12, after V lost 6 bases and J lost 2 bases. The length of the CDR3 is 15 residues. Per germline, CDR1 DFQATT and CDR2 SNEGSKA (reference sequence). The CDR3 bases are TGCAGTGCCCATGGGGGGGGACCGGAACAAGAGACCCAGTACTTC. It codes for CSAHGGGPEQETQYF.

V is TRBV4-1 and J is TRBJ2-7; weak D call: TRBD2 (5 bases). Trimming pared 0 bases from V and 6 bases from J, leaving 15 bases between. Germline loops: CDR1 MGHRA, CDR2 YSYEKL. The CDR3 has 15 amino acids. The CDR3 sequence is CASSQDFTRDREQYF. The CDR3, as DNA: TGCGCCAGCAGCCAAGACTTCACCCGGGATCGCGAGCAGTACTTC.